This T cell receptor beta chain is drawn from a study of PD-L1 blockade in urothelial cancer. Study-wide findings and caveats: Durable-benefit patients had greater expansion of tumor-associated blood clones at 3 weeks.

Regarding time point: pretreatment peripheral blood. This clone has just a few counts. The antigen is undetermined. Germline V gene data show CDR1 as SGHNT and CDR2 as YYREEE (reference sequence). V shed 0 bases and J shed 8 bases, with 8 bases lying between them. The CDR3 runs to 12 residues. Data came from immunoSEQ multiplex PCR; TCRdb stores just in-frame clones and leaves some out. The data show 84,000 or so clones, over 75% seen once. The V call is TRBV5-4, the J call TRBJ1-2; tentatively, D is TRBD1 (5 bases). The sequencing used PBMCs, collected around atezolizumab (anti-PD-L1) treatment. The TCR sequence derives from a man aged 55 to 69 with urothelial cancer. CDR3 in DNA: TGTGCCAGCAGCTTGGACGGGGGAGGCTACACCTTC. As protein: CASSLDGGGYTF.